This is a list of T cell receptor beta chains from one sample in a study of cytomegalovirus exposure and HLA in healthy donors. Clones were sequenced by immunoSEQ multiplex PCR, and TCRdb holds only the in-frame ones, with some missing. The sample records about 130,000 clones, roughly four fifths being singletons. The source material was PBMCs. Every receptor here comes from a woman aged 55-69 years in good health and CMV-seropositive. Each CDR3 is given with its conserved first and last residue. D genes are given only for firm matches. Only some rows state a clone size, as once, few, many or a class for expanded clones.

D gene: TRBD1; clone size: -; J gene: TRBJ1-1; V gene: TRBV7-3; CDR3 length: 17; CDR3 protein: CASSLFGTGGFGTEAFF; CDR3 DNA: TGTGCCAGCAGCTTATTCGGGACAGGGGGCTTTGGCACTGAAGCTTTCTTT
D gene: -; clone size: -; J gene: TRBJ1-1; V gene: TRBV11-2; CDR3 length: 15; CDR3 protein: CASSLLGGENTEAFF; CDR3 DNA: TGTGCCAGCAGCTTATTGGGGGGAGAGAACACTGAAGCTTTCTTT
D gene: -; clone size: -; J gene: TRBJ2-1; V gene: TRBV11-1; CDR3 length: 16; CDR3 protein: CASSSGGRIAYNEQFF; CDR3 DNA: TGTGCCAGCAGCTCAGGAGGGAGGATTGCCTACAATGAGCAGTTCTTC
D gene: -; clone size: -; J gene: TRBJ2-5; V gene: TRBV18; CDR3 length: 16; CDR3 protein: CASSPRMDSQGETQYF; CDR3 DNA: TGTGCCAGCTCACCACGTATGGACTCCCAAGGGGAGACCCAGTACTTC
D gene: -; clone size: -; J gene: TRBJ1-1; V gene: TRBV27; CDR3 length: 15; CDR3 protein: CASRPTRYLHTEAFF; CDR3 DNA: TGTGCCAGCAGGCCAACGCGCTACCTCCACACTGAAGCTTTCTTT
D gene: -; clone size: -; J gene: TRBJ1-3; V gene: TRBV7-9; CDR3 length: 13; CDR3 protein: CASSLGQGNTIYF; CDR3 DNA: TGTGCCAGCAGCTTAGGACAGGGAAACACCATATATTTT
D gene: -; clone size: once; J gene: TRBJ2-3; V gene: TRBV27; CDR3 length: 12; CDR3 protein: CASALSLDTQYF; CDR3 DNA: TGTGCCAGCGCGTTAAGTTTAGATACGCAGTATTTT
D gene: -; clone size: -; J gene: TRBJ2-7; V gene: TRBV29-1; CDR3 length: 15; CDR3 protein: CSVESSRVGHYEQYF; CDR3 DNA: TGCAGCGTTGAGTCGTCCAGGGTGGGCCACTACGAGCAGTACTTC
D gene: -; clone size: -; J gene: TRBJ2-3; V gene: TRBV4-1; CDR3 length: 16; CDR3 protein: CASSYGGQVGGDTQYF; CDR3 DNA: TGCGCCAGCAGCTACGGCGGACAGGTGGGGGGAGATACGCAGTATTTT
D gene: TRBD1; clone size: -; J gene: TRBJ1-6; V gene: TRBV19; CDR3 length: 15; CDR3 protein: CASTPSQGFNSPLHF; CDR3 DNA: TGTGCCAGTACTCCTTCACAGGGGTTTAATTCACCCCTCCACTTT
D gene: -; clone size: -; J gene: TRBJ2-3; V gene: TRBV25-1; CDR3 length: 16; CDR3 protein: CASSEYDGVITDTQYF; CDR3 DNA: TGTGCCAGCAGTGAATATGACGGGGTGATCACAGATACGCAGTATTTT
D gene: TRBD2; clone size: -; J gene: TRBJ2-1; V gene: TRBV30; CDR3 length: 19; CDR3 protein: CAWRSALPLRLAGVHEQFF; CDR3 DNA: TGTGCCTGGAGGAGCGCCCTCCCTCTTAGACTAGCGGGGGTTCATGAGCAGTTCTTC
D gene: TRBD1; clone size: -; J gene: TRBJ2-2; V gene: TRBV5-1; CDR3 length: 18; CDR3 protein: CASSLAPTGTGGHGELFF; CDR3 DNA: TGCGCCAGCAGCTTGGCCCCAACCGGGACAGGGGGCCACGGGGAGCTGTTTTTT
D gene: -; clone size: -; J gene: TRBJ2-7; V gene: TRBV4-1; CDR3 length: 19; CDR3 protein: CASSQDVDPPGRTYYEQYF; CDR3 DNA: TGCGCCAGCAGCCAAGATGTAGATCCGCCGGGGAGGACATACTACGAGCAGTACTTC
D gene: -; clone size: -; J gene: TRBJ1-3; V gene: TRBV18; CDR3 length: 14; CDR3 protein: CASSPGRGTNTIYF; CDR3 DNA: TGTGCCAGCTCACCTGGCAGGGGAACAAACACCATATATTTT
D gene: TRBD1; clone size: -; J gene: TRBJ1-2; V gene: TRBV6-5; CDR3 length: 14; CDR3 protein: CASSYSTTGNGYTF; CDR3 DNA: TGTGCCAGCAGTTACTCGACGACAGGGAATGGCTACACCTTC
D gene: -; clone size: -; J gene: TRBJ2-3; V gene: TRBV19; CDR3 length: 13; CDR3 protein: CASRPRGSDTQYF; CDR3 DNA: TGTGCCAGTAGACCTAGGGGATCAGATACGCAGTATTTT
D gene: TRBD1; clone size: few; J gene: TRBJ2-7; V gene: TRBV14; CDR3 length: 14; CDR3 protein: CASSPETGRHEQYF; CDR3 DNA: TGTGCCAGCAGCCCGGAGACAGGGCGTCACGAGCAGTACTTC
D gene: -; clone size: -; J gene: TRBJ1-1; V gene: TRBV5-4; CDR3 length: 18; CDR3 protein: CASSLGGRIFSSNTEAFF; CDR3 DNA: TGTGCCAGCAGCTTGGGGGGGCGCATCTTTAGCTCGAACACTGAAGCTTTCTTT
D gene: TRBD2; clone size: -; J gene: TRBJ2-7; V gene: TRBV5-1; CDR3 length: 18; CDR3 protein: CASSLGLSSGTSSYEQYF; CDR3 DNA: TGCGCCAGCAGCTTGGGTTTGAGTAGCGGGACATCTTCCTACGAGCAGTACTTC
D gene: -; clone size: -; J gene: TRBJ1-4; V gene: TRBV5-1; CDR3 length: 14; CDR3 protein: CASSLGVSGEKLFF; CDR3 DNA: TGCGCCAGCAGCTTGGGGGTATCAGGGGAAAAACTGTTTTTT
D gene: TRBD2; clone size: -; J gene: TRBJ2-2; V gene: TRBV2; CDR3 length: 15; CDR3 protein: CASNDGGANTGELFF; CDR3 DNA: TGTGCCAGCAATGACGGGGGGGCGAACACCGGGGAGCTGTTTTTT
D gene: TRBD1; clone size: -; J gene: TRBJ1-1; V gene: TRBV15; CDR3 length: 14; CDR3 protein: CATIKDRTNTEAFF; CDR3 DNA: TGTGCCACCATCAAGGACAGGACGAACACTGAAGCTTTCTTT
D gene: TRBD1; clone size: -; J gene: TRBJ2-2; V gene: TRBV4-1; CDR3 length: 14; CDR3 protein: CASSQPTGTGELFF; CDR3 DNA: TGCGCCAGCAGCCAACCGACAGGGACCGGGGAGCTGTTTTTT
D gene: TRBD1; clone size: -; J gene: TRBJ2-7; V gene: TRBV6-1; CDR3 length: 15; CDR3 protein: CASLTTGQGAREQYF; CDR3 DNA: TGTGCCAGCCTAACCACCGGGCAGGGGGCGCGGGAGCAGTACTTC
D gene: -; clone size: -; J gene: TRBJ1-1; V gene: TRBV7-2; CDR3 length: 11; CDR3 protein: CASKQSTEAFF; CDR3 DNA: TGTGCCAGCAAACAGAGCACTGAAGCTTTCTTT
D gene: -; clone size: -; J gene: TRBJ2-1; V gene: TRBV4-1; CDR3 length: 16; CDR3 protein: CASSQEPAVVYNEQFF; CDR3 DNA: TGCGCCAGCAGCCAAGAACCAGCGGTAGTATACAATGAGCAGTTCTTC
D gene: -; clone size: -; J gene: TRBJ1-3; V gene: TRBV11-1; CDR3 length: 14; CDR3 protein: CASSNWATGNTIYF; CDR3 DNA: TGTGCCAGCTCAAACTGGGCCACTGGAAACACCATATATTTT
D gene: TRBD1; clone size: -; J gene: TRBJ1-5; V gene: TRBV19; CDR3 length: 17; CDR3 protein: CASSATSGTGVSQPQHF; CDR3 DNA: TGTGCCAGTAGTGCCACCTCCGGGACAGGGGTAAGTCAGCCCCAGCATTTT
D gene: -; clone size: once; J gene: TRBJ1-1; V gene: TRBV5-6; CDR3 length: 13; CDR3 protein: CASIQGRDAEAFF; CDR3 DNA: TGTGCCAGCATCCAGGGGAGAGACGCTGAAGCTTTCTTT
D gene: -; clone size: once; J gene: TRBJ2-7; V gene: TRBV21-1; CDR3 length: 16; CDR3 protein: CASSKVSLAGFYEQYF; CDR3 DNA: TGTGCCAGCAGCAAAGTTTCACTAGCGGGGTTTTACGAGCAGTACTTC
D gene: TRBD2; clone size: -; J gene: TRBJ2-7; V gene: TRBV28; CDR3 length: 15; CDR3 protein: CASSLGTTKIDEQYF; CDR3 DNA: TGTGCCAGCAGTTTAGGGACTACGAAAATCGACGAGCAGTACTTC
D gene: -; clone size: -; J gene: TRBJ2-5; V gene: TRBV7-9; CDR3 length: 16; CDR3 protein: CASSLVRWQAQETQYF; CDR3 DNA: TGTGCCAGCAGCTTAGTAAGGTGGCAGGCCCAAGAGACCCAGTACTTC
D gene: -; clone size: once; J gene: TRBJ2-7; V gene: TRBV2; CDR3 length: 12; CDR3 protein: CASVQEAYEQYF; CDR3 DNA: TGTGCCAGCGTCCAGGAAGCCTACGAGCAGTACTTC
D gene: -; clone size: -; J gene: TRBJ1-2; V gene: TRBV7-8; CDR3 length: 15; CDR3 protein: CASSLETGLAYGYTF; CDR3 DNA: TGTGCCAGCAGCTTAGAGACGGGACTGGCCTATGGCTACACCTTC
D gene: TRBD2; clone size: -; J gene: TRBJ2-6; V gene: TRBV4-1; CDR3 length: 18; CDR3 protein: CASRRESGRLSGANVLTF; CDR3 DNA: TGCGCCAGCAGACGGGAGAGCGGGAGGCTCTCTGGGGCCAACGTCCTGACTTTC
D gene: -; clone size: -; J gene: TRBJ2-7; V gene: TRBV6-5; CDR3 length: 14; CDR3 protein: CASSYGAGTYEQYF; CDR3 DNA: TGTGCCAGCAGTTACGGGGCAGGGACCTACGAGCAGTACTTC
D gene: TRBD1; clone size: -; J gene: TRBJ1-3; V gene: TRBV18; CDR3 length: 16; CDR3 protein: CASSPYNDRGGNTIYF; CDR3 DNA: TGTGCCAGCTCACCGTACAACGACAGGGGTGGAAACACCATATATTTT
D gene: TRBD1; clone size: -; J gene: TRBJ1-2; V gene: TRBV7-3; CDR3 length: 15; CDR3 protein: CASSPQQGSGYGYTF; CDR3 DNA: TGTGCCAGCAGCCCCCAACAGGGGAGCGGCTATGGCTACACCTTC
D gene: -; clone size: -; J gene: TRBJ1-2; V gene: TRBV27; CDR3 length: 14; CDR3 protein: CASSLRGTNYGYTF; CDR3 DNA: TGTGCCAGCAGTTTAAGGGGCACAAACTATGGCTACACCTTC
D gene: -; clone size: -; J gene: TRBJ2-7; V gene: TRBV4-2; CDR3 length: 15; CDR3 protein: CASSQEWLAINEQYF; CDR3 DNA: TGTGCCAGCAGCCAAGAATGGCTAGCTATCAACGAGCAGTACTTC
D gene: -; clone size: -; J gene: TRBJ1-5; V gene: TRBV27; CDR3 length: 14; CDR3 protein: CASSLKDSRDPQHF; CDR3 DNA: TGTGCCAGCAGCCTCAAGGACAGCCGAGACCCCCAGCATTTT
D gene: -; clone size: -; J gene: TRBJ1-1; V gene: TRBV5-1; CDR3 length: 16; CDR3 protein: CASSLWGGGLNTEAFF; CDR3 DNA: TGCGCCAGCAGCTTGTGGGGTGGAGGATTGAACACTGAAGCTTTCTTT
D gene: TRBD2; clone size: -; J gene: TRBJ2-7; V gene: TRBV30; CDR3 length: 13; CDR3 protein: CAWSRKAGSEQYF; CDR3 DNA: TGTGCCTGGAGCCGAAAAGCGGGGAGTGAGCAGTACTTC
D gene: TRBD2; clone size: -; J gene: TRBJ2-1; V gene: TRBV6-1; CDR3 length: 15; CDR3 protein: CASSDWREGYNEQFF; CDR3 DNA: TGTGCCAGCAGTGATTGGCGGGAGGGTTACAATGAGCAGTTCTTC
D gene: -; clone size: -; J gene: TRBJ2-4; V gene: TRBV27; CDR3 length: 15; CDR3 protein: CASSSAVLAKNIQYF; CDR3 DNA: TGTGCCAGCAGTTCCGCGGTCCTAGCCAAAAACATTCAGTACTTC
D gene: -; clone size: -; J gene: TRBJ1-5; V gene: TRBV5-3; CDR3 length: 16; CDR3 protein: CARSCTGHYSNQPQHF; CDR3 DNA: TGTGCCAGAAGCTGTACGGGACACTATAGCAATCAGCCCCAGCATTTT
D gene: TRBD1; clone size: few; J gene: TRBJ1-5; V gene: TRBV6-5; CDR3 length: 15; CDR3 protein: CASSPTGGANQPQHF; CDR3 DNA: TGTGCCAGCAGCCCGACAGGGGGCGCCAATCAGCCCCAGCATTTT
D gene: -; clone size: -; J gene: TRBJ1-1; V gene: TRBV5-1; CDR3 length: 13; CDR3 protein: CASSIPGVPEAFF; CDR3 DNA: TGCGCCAGCAGCATCCCAGGGGTCCCTGAAGCTTTCTTT
D gene: TRBD1; clone size: -; J gene: TRBJ2-2; V gene: TRBV27; CDR3 length: 16; CDR3 protein: CASRGTGAGGSGELFF; CDR3 DNA: TGTGCCAGCAGAGGAACAGGGGCGGGTGGGTCCGGGGAGCTGTTTTTT
D gene: -; clone size: -; J gene: TRBJ1-1; V gene: TRBV4-3; CDR3 length: 13; CDR3 protein: CASSPQRDTEAFF; CDR3 DNA: TGCGCCAGCAGCCCCCAACGGGACACTGAAGCTTTCTTT
D gene: TRBD1; clone size: -; J gene: TRBJ1-4; V gene: TRBV28; CDR3 length: 15; CDR3 protein: CASSAQTGGREKLFF; CDR3 DNA: TGTGCCAGCAGTGCCCAGACAGGGGGTCGGGAAAAACTGTTTTTT
D gene: TRBD1; clone size: -; J gene: TRBJ2-7; V gene: TRBV6-5; CDR3 length: 12; CDR3 protein: CASKTGSYEQYF; CDR3 DNA: TGTGCCAGCAAGACAGGGTCCTATGAGCAGTACTTC
D gene: -; clone size: -; J gene: TRBJ1-5; V gene: TRBV19; CDR3 length: 14; CDR3 protein: CASSILGAGQPQHF; CDR3 DNA: TGTGCCAGTAGTATATTGGGGGCAGGACAGCCCCAGCATTTT